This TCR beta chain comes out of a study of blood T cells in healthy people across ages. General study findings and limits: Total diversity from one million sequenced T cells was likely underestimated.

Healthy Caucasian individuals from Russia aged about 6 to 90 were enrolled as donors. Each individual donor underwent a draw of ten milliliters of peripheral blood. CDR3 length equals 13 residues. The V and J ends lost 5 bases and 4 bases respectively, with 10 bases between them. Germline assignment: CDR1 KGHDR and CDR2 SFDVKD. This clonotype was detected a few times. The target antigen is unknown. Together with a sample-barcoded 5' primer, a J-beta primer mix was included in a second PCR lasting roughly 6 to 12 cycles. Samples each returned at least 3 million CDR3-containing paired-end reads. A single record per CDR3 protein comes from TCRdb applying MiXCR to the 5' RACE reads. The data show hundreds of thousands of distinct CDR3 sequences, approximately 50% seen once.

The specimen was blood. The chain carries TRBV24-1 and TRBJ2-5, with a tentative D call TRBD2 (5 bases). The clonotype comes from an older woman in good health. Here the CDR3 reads CATSGGKGETQYF. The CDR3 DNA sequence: TGTGCCACCAGTGGAGGGAAGGGAGAGACCCAGTACTTC.